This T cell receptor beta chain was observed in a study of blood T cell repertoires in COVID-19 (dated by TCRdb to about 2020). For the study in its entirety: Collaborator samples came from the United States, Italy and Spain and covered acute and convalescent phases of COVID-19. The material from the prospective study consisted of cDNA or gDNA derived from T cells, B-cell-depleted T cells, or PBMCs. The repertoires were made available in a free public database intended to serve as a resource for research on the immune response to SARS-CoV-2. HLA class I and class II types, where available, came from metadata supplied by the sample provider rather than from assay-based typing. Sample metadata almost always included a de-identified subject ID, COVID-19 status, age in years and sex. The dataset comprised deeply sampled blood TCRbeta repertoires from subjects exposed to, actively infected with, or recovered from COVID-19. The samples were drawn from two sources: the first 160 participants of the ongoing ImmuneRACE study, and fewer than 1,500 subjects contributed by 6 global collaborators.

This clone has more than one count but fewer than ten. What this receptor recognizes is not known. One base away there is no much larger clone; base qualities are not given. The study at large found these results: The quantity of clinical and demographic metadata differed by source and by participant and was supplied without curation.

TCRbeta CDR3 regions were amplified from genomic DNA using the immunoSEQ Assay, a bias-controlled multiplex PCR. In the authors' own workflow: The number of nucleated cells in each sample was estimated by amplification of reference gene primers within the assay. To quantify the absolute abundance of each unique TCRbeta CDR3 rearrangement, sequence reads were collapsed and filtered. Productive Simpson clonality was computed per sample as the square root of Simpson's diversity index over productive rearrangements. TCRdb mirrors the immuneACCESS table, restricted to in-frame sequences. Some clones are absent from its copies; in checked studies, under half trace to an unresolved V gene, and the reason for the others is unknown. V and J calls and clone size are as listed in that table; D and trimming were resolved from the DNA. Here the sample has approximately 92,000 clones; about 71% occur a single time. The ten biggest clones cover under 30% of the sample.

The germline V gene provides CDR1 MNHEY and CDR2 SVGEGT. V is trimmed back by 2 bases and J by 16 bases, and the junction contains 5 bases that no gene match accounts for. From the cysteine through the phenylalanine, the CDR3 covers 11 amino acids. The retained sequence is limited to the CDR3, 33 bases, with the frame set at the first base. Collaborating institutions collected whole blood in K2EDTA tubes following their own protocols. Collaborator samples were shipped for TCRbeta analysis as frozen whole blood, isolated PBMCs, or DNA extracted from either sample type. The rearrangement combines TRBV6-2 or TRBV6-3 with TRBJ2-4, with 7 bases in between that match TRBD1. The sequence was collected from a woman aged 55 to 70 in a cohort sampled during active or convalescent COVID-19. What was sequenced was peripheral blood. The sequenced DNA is TGTGCCAGCAGTTACGGACAGGTTGCATACTTC. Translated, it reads CASSYGQVAYF.